One sample yielded the 6 T cell receptor beta chains listed below, sequenced in a study of T cell responses to AZD1222 COVID-19 vaccine. The protocol was immunoSEQ multiplex PCR, while the TCRdb copy is restricted to in-frame clones and leaves out a portion. Among around 65,000 clones, roughly 80% were seen once, and the ten largest hold 20% to 30%. The sequencing used peripheral blood, collected 28 days after the second AZD1222 dose. These receptors originate from an adult who received the AZD1222 COVID-19 vaccine.

The gene calls are TRBV21-1 and TRBJ2-2; the D call in the table, TRBD1, was not verified against the DNA. TRBV21-1 is a documented pseudogene. The CDR3 is 14 residues long. The CDR3 sequence is CASSRDREAGELFF. Written as DNA, the CDR3 is TGTGCCAGCAGCAGGGACAGGGAGGCCGGGGAGCTGTTTTTT.

The V call is TRBV12-3 or TRBV12-4, the J call TRBJ2-2, with a tentative D call TRBD1 (6 bases). Deletions cut 4 bases from V and 5 bases from J, with 8 bases between. The length of the CDR3 is 13 residues. CDR3 DNA sequence: TGTGCCAGCAGTTCACAGGGTACCGGGGAGCTGTTTTTT. Amino acid sequence: CASSSQGTGELFF.

The chain joins TRBV11-3 to TRBJ2-7, with D perhaps matching TRBD1 (5 bases). The length of the CDR3 is 13 residues. Germline V gene lookup returns CDR1 SGHNT and CDR2 YENEEA. V shed 5 bases and J shed 9 bases, with 17 bases lying between them. This CDR3 reads CASSREQGIWQYF. The CDR3 DNA sequence: TGTGCCAGCAGCCGCGAGCAGGGTATTTGGCAGTACTTC.

The chain has TRBV13 and TRBJ2-5; 7 bases agree with TRBD2. CDR3 length: 14 amino acids. Germline V gene sequence: CDR1 PRHDT, CDR2 FYEKMQ (reference sequence). V lost 4 bases and J lost 3; bases outside the gene matches: 5. The CDR3 sequence: CASSSPGREETQYF. The CDR3 DNA follows: TGTGCCAGCAGCTCCCCTGGGAGGGAAGAGACCCAGTACTTC.

This clone has just a few counts. The J gene is TRBJ2-5, the V gene TRBV5-1, with TRBD2 identical over 10 bases. CDR3 size: 17 residues. Germline V gene lookup returns CDR1 SGHRS and CDR2 YFSETQ. V lost 0 bases and J lost 5; bases outside the gene matches: 10. CDR3 sequence: CASSLAPLAGDGETQYF. CDR3 DNA sequence: TGCGCCAGCAGCTTGGCCCCCCTAGCGGGGGATGGTGAGACCCAGTACTTC.

The genes are TRBV5-1 and TRBJ2-1; possible D gene TRBD2, 5 bases. The germline CDR1 and CDR2 sequences are SGHRS and YFSETQ. Trimming pared 1 base from V and 5 bases from J, leaving 10 bases between. The CDR3 runs to 14 residues. CDR3: CASSLTGSHNEQFF. The CDR3 region has the DNA TGCGCCAGCAGCTTGACGGGATCGCACAATGAGCAGTTCTTC.